This is a list of T cell receptor beta chains from one sample in a study of T-cell memory formation after mild COVID-19. TCRdb reprocessed the 5' RACE reads with MiXCR, giving one entry per CDR3 protein. The data show about 170,000 distinct CDR3 sequences, with under 15% seen just once and 3% to 4% held by the top ten. Input material: PBMCs or a T cell subset sorted from them (not recorded which). The source of these receptors is a man aged 18 to 29 who had mild COVID-19 (a few samples of this study predate the infection). Cell type and time point are not known. The CDR3 runs from the conserved cysteine through the conserved F or W. D genes are given only for firm matches. The size field is filled for only some rows; it gives once, few, many or a size class.

TRBJ1-2 | few | TRBV27 | . | TGTGCCAGCAGTCCAACCGGCTATGGAGGCTACACCTTC | CASSPTGYGGYTF
TRBJ1-2 | many | TRBV4-2 | . | TGTGCCAGCAGCCTTAAGGGAGACTATGGCTACACCTTC | CASSLKGDYGYTF
TRBJ2-5 | few | TRBV11-3 | TRBD1 | TGTGCCAGCAGCCGAGGGGGACAGGTTTATCAAGAGACCCAGTACTTC | CASSRGGQVYQETQYF
TRBJ2-1 | . | TRBV20-1 | . | TGCAGTGCTAGTGAGGACGCACACAATGAGCAGTTCTTC | CSASEDAHNEQFF
TRBJ1-1 | . | TRBV3-1 | . | TGTGCCAGCAGCCAGGGCGAGAGTACTGAAGCTTTCTTT | CASSQGESTEAFF
TRBJ1-2 | few | TRBV5-1 | . | TGCGCCAGCAGCGACCGGACAGAGCCCTATGGCTACACCTTC | CASSDRTEPYGYTF
TRBJ1-2 | . | TRBV4-2 | . | TGTGCCAGCAGCCAAGTCGGGACACGGGGAGATGGCTACACCTTC | CASSQVGTRGDGYTF
TRBJ2-1 | . | TRBV7-9 | . | TGTGCCAGCAGCCCCCCCGGGACGGTGGGGAATGAGCAGTTCTTC | CASSPPGTVGNEQFF
TRBJ2-5 | . | TRBV20-1 | . | TGCAGTGCTAGAGTCCCGGCGGGTGAGACCCAGTACTTC | CSARVPAGETQYF
TRBJ1-1 | few | TRBV7-3 | . | TGTGCCAGCAGCAATAATGGGGACACTGAAGCTTTCTTT | CASSNNGDTEAFF
TRBJ1-1 | . | TRBV6-2/TRBV6-3 | . | TGTGCCAGCAGACCCCACTCCGGCTTGAACACTGAAGCTTTCTTT | CASRPHSGLNTEAFF
TRBJ1-2 | . | TRBV7-2 | TRBD1 | TGTGCCAGCAGCAAAGGACAGGGGGAGTTCTATGGCTACACCTTC | CASSKGQGEFYGYTF
TRBJ1-6 | . | TRBV5-1 | . | TGCGCCAGCAGGCCCACCCTAGGCAGATTCTATAATTCACCCCTCCACTTT | CASRPTLGRFYNSPLHF
TRBJ2-1 | . | TRBV5-1 | . | TGCGCCAGCAGTCCGCAGTACAATGAGCAGTTCTTC | CASSPQYNEQFF
TRBJ1-2 | . | TRBV12-3/TRBV12-4 | . | TGTGCCAGCAGTCTGAAGGGGGAAGTCTATGGCTACACCTTC | CASSLKGEVYGYTF
TRBJ1-1 | . | TRBV4-1 | . | TGCGCCAGCAGCCAAGTCGCCAGTACGGCTTTCTTT | CASSQVASTAFF
TRBJ1-5 | . | TRBV27 | . | TGTGCCAGCAGTGGGATTAATCAGCCCCAGCATTTT | CASSGINQPQHF
TRBJ2-5 | . | TRBV24-1 | TRBD1 | TGTGCCACCAGTGATGGACAGGGCAGGAAGGAGACCCAGTACTTC | CATSDGQGRKETQYF
TRBJ2-3 | few | TRBV29-1 | . | TGCAGCGTTGTCCGGGCCGGGCCAGATACGCAGTATTTT | CSVVRAGPDTQYF
TRBJ2-3 | many | TRBV4-3 | . | TGCGCCAGCAGCCAGGACCTAGTCACTACGCAGTATTTT | CASSQDLVTTQYF
TRBJ1-3 | few | TRBV7-9 | . | TGTGCCAGCAGCTTATTCGGAGGAGCTGGAAACACCATATATTTT | CASSLFGGAGNTIYF
TRBJ2-2 | . | TRBV6-1 | . | TGTGCCAGCTCCCTGCTAGCCCACGGGGAGCTGTTTTTT | CASSLLAHGELFF
TRBJ1-1 | few | TRBV7-2 | . | TGTGCCAGCAGCTTTCAGAGGGAGGCTTTCTTT | CASSFQREAFF
TRBJ2-2 | . | TRBV6-2/TRBV6-3 | TRBD1 | TGTGCCAGCATCCGAATAGGGGGCTACGACACCGGGGAGCTGTTTTTT | CASIRIGGYDTGELFF
TRBJ2-5 | few | TRBV5-4 | TRBD1 | TGTGCCAGCAGCTTGGAGGGGGCCAAGACCCAGTACTTC | CASSLEGAKTQYF
TRBJ1-6 | . | TRBV5-5 | . | TGTGCCAGCAGCTTAGCACAGGGTGATTCACCCCTCCACTTT | CASSLAQGDSPLHF